This paragraph covers one T cell receptor beta chain sequence. Antigen unknown. The sample's treatment: oral pan-JAK inhibitor, 5-10 mg twice daily. Patients with alopecia areata provided lesional scalp punch biopsies as well as peripheral blood. This entry belongs to a study of CD8+ T cells in alopecia areata. The study, taken as a whole, reports: Clarity of TCR sharing across patients fell short of that in mice, possibly HLA-related.

Germline CDR1 is GTSNPN and CDR2 is SVGIG (reference sequence). CDR3 length: 11 residues. V lost 7 bases and J 4 bases, leaving 10 bases between the germline ends. Reverse transcribed after extraction, RNA yielded cDNA as the sequencing template. Clones were sequenced by immunoSEQ multiplex PCR, and TCRdb holds only the in-frame ones, with some missing. The sample records about 280,000 clones, nearly 60% being singletons. The specimen comprised CD4+ T cells sorted from blood, sampled at week 24, from a patient treated with tofacitinib. V gene TRBV30 combines with J gene TRBJ1-1; D call uncertain. The clonotype comes from a human donor with alopecia areata. The CDR3 spells CASARGTEAFF. The CDR3 nucleotides read TGTGCCTCCGCCCGAGGCACTGAAGCTTTCTTT.